The source of this T cell receptor (beta chain) is a study of Ad26.COV2.S vaccination and SARS-CoV-2 variants. Study overall: Donor got 5x10^10 or 1x10^11 viral particles of Ad26.COV2.S. Notes on the study in general: Possibly, TCR breadth and depth analyses underestimated total T cell responses. Vaccinees reportedly had broad spike-specific CD8+ and CD4+ T cell responses.

Profiling relied on immunoSEQ multiplex PCR, and the TCRdb table lists in-frame clones only, not all of them. Seen here are around 370,000 clones, about 88% observed once, and the top ten hold around 3%. Treatment here: some 19 received Ad26.COV2.S at low or high dose, single or two shots; about 5 received placebo; per-sample allocation not given. It was on day 63 after the first vaccine or placebo injection that samples were taken. In the vaccine, an Ad26 vector expressed the SARS-CoV-2 spike of the Wuhan strain. Points on this clone: As yet, its antigen is unknown.

J was trimmed by 8 bases and V by 2 bases; bases with no gene match: 9. This CDR3 region has 15 residues. Germline V gene lookup returns CDR1 SGHTA and CDR2 FQGNSA. The V gene is TRBV7-2, the J gene TRBJ2-4; 7 bases align to TRBD2. The sample consisted of peripheral blood, taken in a trial of Ad26.COV2.S vaccine versus placebo. The receptor comes from a person aged 18-65 years who received the Ad26.COV2.S COVID-19 vaccine or a placebo. Written as DNA, the CDR3 is TGTGCCAGCAGCTTATACGGGACTACGTCGGACATTCAGTACTTC. It translates to CASSLYGTTSDIQYF.